This record looks at one T cell receptor (beta chain) sequence and its context. The antigen remains unidentified. This record belongs to a study of radiation and T cells in renal cell carcinoma. General study findings and limits: Pretreatment tumor biopsies were lacking, so baseline clonotypes are unknown.

Using immunoSEQ multiplex PCR, the repertoire was profiled, and TCRdb retains in-frame clones only, with some absent. The data show around 130,000 clones, with roughly 91% seen just once and 5.8% held by the top ten. Time point specified: blood 2 weeks post-SBRT. The treatment: 15 Gy SBRT to primary tumor, nephrectomy 4 weeks later. After SBRT, blood was collected at 2 and 4 weeks, plus baseline. The tumor was a clear cell renal cell carcinoma. V was cut by 4 bases and J by 4 bases, with 9 bases left in between. From germline, CDR1 is SGHDT and CDR2 YYEEEE. The CDR3 totals 14 residues. This receptor was obtained from a woman between 65 and 79 years old with renal cell carcinoma. This chain joins TRBV5-6 and TRBJ1-6; D gene ambiguous. The sample was blood, taken from a patient whose treatment included radiotherapy and nephrectomy. CDR3 nucleotides: TGTGCCAGCAGCCCAGGCCCTTATAATTCACCCCTCCACTTT. It yields the protein CASSPGPYNSPLHF.